One and the same sample provided the 26 T cell receptor beta chains below, sequenced in a study of control samples from healthy donors and cancer patients. Data came from immunoSEQ multiplex PCR; TCRdb stores just in-frame clones and leaves some out. The data hold 98,000 or so clones, with about 80% observed a single time. The sequenced sample was blood. The receptors shown here come from a man aged 18 to 35 in good health.

J is TRBJ2-5 and V is TRBV7-9; no clear D. With 2 bases removed from V and 5 bases from J, the gap between germline ends came to 9 bases. Germline CDR1 is SEHNR and CDR2 is FQNEAQ (reference sequence). The CDR3 length is 13 residues. CDR3 nucleotide sequence: TGTGCCAGCAGCTTAAGCGTTCCGGAGACCCAGTACTTC. Protein sequence: CASSLSVPETQYF. Based on the CDR3 plus reference TRBV7-9 and TRBJ2-5, the full variable domain is DTGVSQNPRHKITKRGQNVTFRCDPISEHNRLYWYRQTLGQGPEFLTYFQNEAQLEKSRLLSDRFSAERPKGSFSTLEIQRTEQGDSAMYLCASSLSVPETQYFGPGTRLLVL.

V and J are TRBV5-6 and TRBJ1-5, with D maybe TRBD1 (6 bases). The CDR3 runs to 15 residues. CDR1 is SGHDT and CDR2 is YYEEEE in the germline V gene. The ends were cut back, 1 base at V and 4 bases at J, with 12 bases in the middle. This CDR3 reads CASSLTGRGNQPQHF. The CDR3 DNA is TGTGCCAGCAGCTTGACAGGGCGGGGTAATCAGCCCCAGCATTTT.

The chain carries TRBV2 and TRBJ1-2; 7 bases are a match to TRBD1. V trimming: 4 bases; J trimming: 5 bases; junction bases outside the gene matches: 7. Germline values: CDR1 SNHLY, CDR2 FYNNEI. CDR3 length: 14 residues. Written as DNA, the CDR3 is TGTGCCAGCAGTGTAAGGGGGCCGGAATATGGCTACACCTTC. The encoded protein is CASSVRGPEYGYTF.

The chain couples TRBV4-3 to TRBJ2-7, with TRBD1 matching over 7 bases. The germline V gene encodes CDR1 LGHNA and CDR2 YSLEER. The CDR3 covers 15 residues. J was trimmed by 1 base and V by 3 bases; bases with no gene match: 6. The CDR3 is CASSQQRTGSYEQYF. DNA of the CDR3: TGCGCCAGCAGCCAGCAGAGGACAGGTTCCTACGAGCAGTACTTC.

This chain connects TRBV24-1 to TRBJ2-1; 8 nucleotides align to TRBD2. V was pared by 4 bases and J by 6 bases, with 7 bases of the junction left unmatched. CDR1 is KGHDR, CDR2 SFDVKD, per germline. CDR3 length equals 15 residues. The CDR3 coding sequence is TGTGCCACCAGTGACCGACTAGCGCGGGTCAATGAGCAGTTCTTC. Its translation is CATSDRLARVNEQFF.

The rearrangement joins TRBV7-9 to TRBJ1-4, with 7 nucleotides matching TRBD1. The CDR3 is made up of 18 amino acids. Unmatched junction bases numbered 12, after V lost 1 base and J lost 4 bases. The germline V gene has CDR1 SEHNR and CDR2 FQNEAQ (reference sequence). Here the CDR3 reads CASSLVEVRQGDNEKLFF. For the CDR3, the DNA is TGTGCCAGCAGCTTAGTCGAAGTGCGACAGGGCGATAATGAAAAACTGTTTTTT.

V and J are TRBV6-5 and TRBJ1-4; perhaps TRBD1 as D (5 bases). CDR1 is MNHEY, CDR2 SVGAGI, per germline. Trimming stripped 0 bases from V and 6 bases from J, with 14 bases between. The CDR3 runs to 16 residues. CDR3 sequence: CASSYSIWTSDEKLFF. The CDR3, as DNA: TGTGCCAGCAGTTACTCGATCTGGACAAGTGATGAAAAACTGTTTTTT.

CDR3 nucleotide sequence: TGTGCCTGGAGACTCACAGGGGGTCAAGAGACCCAGTACTTC. This encodes CAWRLTGGQETQYF. The chain has TRBV30 and TRBJ2-5; 8 bases are shared with TRBD1. Germline V lookup: CDR1 GTSNPN, CDR2 SVGIG (reference sequence). The V segment lost 3 bases and the J segment 2 bases; nucleotides outside the gene matches: 5. The CDR3 sequence is 14 residues long.

The chain couples TRBV23-1 to TRBJ1-5, with D perhaps TRBD1 (5 bases). TRBV23-1 is identified as an open reading frame with a role that is uncertain. The V end was cut by 8 bases, the J end by 5 bases, with 22 bases between. CDR3 length: 16 amino acids. The DNA for the CDR3 is TGCGCCAGCGCACGGGGCTTGGCCAGGGTGTATCAGCCCCAGCATTTT. Translated: CASARGLARVYQPQHF.

This clone was picked up a small number of times. The chain couples TRBV6-5 to TRBJ1-1; D perhaps matches TRBD1 (6 bases). Germline V gene sequence: CDR1 MNHEY, CDR2 SVGAGI. Trimming removed 7 bases from V and 3 bases from J, with 18 bases in between. CDR3 length equals 15 residues. CDR3 loop: CASTTSGGRDTEAFF. The DNA for the CDR3 is TGTGCCAGCACCACATCGGGGGGGCGAGACACTGAAGCTTTCTTT.

V is TRBV6-5 and J is TRBJ1-2; D is unresolved. Trimming left V 2 bases short and J 6 bases short, with 10 bases between. Germline V lookup: CDR1 MNHEY, CDR2 SVGAGI. The CDR3 loop spans 13 amino acids. CDR3 residues: CASSYVGSDGYTF. The DNA for the CDR3 is TGTGCCAGCAGTTACGTCGGGTCAGATGGCTACACCTTC.

V is TRBV30 and J is TRBJ2-7; no reliable D call. V was cut by 0 bases and J by 3 bases, with 12 bases left in between. CDR3 length: 14 residues. The germline gives CDR1 GTSNPN, CDR2 SVGIG (reference sequence). CDR3 loop: CAWSVRRTGYEQYF. The DNA of the CDR3 is TGTGCCTGGAGTGTACGTCGGACGGGCTACGAGCAGTACTTC.

The gene calls are TRBV11-2 and TRBJ2-3; the D is unclear. Deletions cut 5 bases from V and 3 bases from J, with 15 bases between. The CDR3 is 15 amino acids. CDR1 and CDR2 (germline): SGHAT, FQNNGV. The CDR3 region has the DNA TGTGCCAGCAGCCGACCGGAATTGTTGACAGATACGCAGTATTTT. This sequence encodes CASSRPELLTDTQYF.

The chain is built from TRBV2 and TRBJ1-5; D is unresolved. This CDR3 has 13 residues. Germline-derived CDR1 and CDR2 are SNHLY and FYNNEI. Trimming took 4 bases from V and 5 from J, leaving 9 bases between them. The CDR3 DNA reads TGTGCCAGCAGTGGCCGGGGAGATCAGCCCCAGCATTTT. Encoded protein: CASSGRGDQPQHF. The whole variable domain, filled in from reference TRBV2 and TRBJ1-5, reads EPEVTQTPSHQVTQMGQEVILRCVPISNHLYFYWYRQILGQKVEFLVSFYNNEISEKSEIFDDQFSVERPDGSNFTLKIRSTKLEDSAMYFCASSGRGDQPQHFGDGTRLSIL.

The chain has TRBV9 and TRBJ2-5; D might be TRBD2 (6 bases). In germline, CDR1 is SGDLS, CDR2 YYNGEE. The CDR3 is 15 residues long. Trimming stripped 0 bases from V and 4 bases from J, with 13 bases between. The CDR3 DNA sequence: TGTGCCAGCAGCGTAGGTACTAGCCCCTCAGAGACCCAGTACTTC. It is translated as CASSVGTSPSETQYF.

On this clone itself: The same CDR3 also results from other DNA sequences found in this sample. V is TRBV24-1 and J is TRBJ2-3, with unresolved D. This CDR3 is 13 amino acids long. Trimming took off 4 bases at V and 3 bases at J, with 7 bases between the two ends. CDR1 is KGHDR and CDR2 is SFDVKD in the germline V gene. DNA of the CDR3: TGTGCCACCAGTGAAGGTGGGACAGATACGCAGTATTTT. Its translation: CATSEGGTDTQYF.

This chain connects TRBV10-2 to TRBJ2-1, with 10 bases aligning to TRBD2. This CDR3 comprises 16 residues. V dropped 0 bases and J dropped 4; count of bases not matched to a gene: 3. Germline V gene data show CDR1 as WSHSY and CDR2 as SAAADI. The CDR3 reads CASSESILAGYNEQFF. DNA of the CDR3: TGCGCCAGCAGTGAGTCGATACTAGCGGGGTACAATGAGCAGTTCTTC.

This clone appeared a single time. Here the CDR3 DNA reads TGCACCAGCAGCCAAAGGACTAGCGGGGGGGCCTTGGGGCCTCTGTATGTGCACACAGATACGCAGTATTTT. This encodes CTSSQRTSGGALGPLYVHTDTQYF. The chain couples TRBV1 to TRBJ2-3; the table's D call, TRBD2, has no DNA check behind it. TRBV1 is a documented pseudogene. The CDR3 has 24 amino acids.

The chain employs TRBV25-1 and TRBJ1-1, with D perhaps TRBD1 (5 bases). Germline V gene data show CDR1 as MGHDK and CDR2 as SYGVNS. V was cut by 8 bases and J by 10 bases, with 11 bases left in between. This CDR3 comprises 10 residues. CDR3 amino acids: CASGGNGAFF. DNA for the CDR3: TGTGCCAGCGGGGGGAATGGAGCTTTCTTT.

This CDR3 reads CASSLGTSSGNTIYF. As DNA, the CDR3 is TGTGCCAGCAGCTTAGGGACATCATCTGGAAACACCATATATTTT. The rearrangement uses TRBV11-2 and TRBJ1-3; D is perhaps TRBD1 (5 bases). Trimming pared 1 base from V and 1 base from J, leaving 8 bases between. The germline CDR1 and CDR2 sequences are SGHAT and FQNNGV. This CDR3 contains 15 residues.

This clone was recorded only once. This sequence joins TRBV5-6 and TRBJ2-3; 10 nucleotides line up with TRBD2. The CDR3 is 16 amino acids. CDR1 and CDR2 from the germline V gene are SGHDT and YYEEEE. Trimming cost V 1 base and J 6 bases; bases outside gene matches: 8. The CDR3 DNA reads as TGTGCCAGCAGCTTGCGGCTAGCGGGGGAGAGGGATACGCAGTATTTT. Translating it yields CASSLRLAGERDTQYF.

V gene TRBV14 combines with J gene TRBJ1-1; 7 bases match TRBD1. The trim removed 3 bases at V and 5 bases at J, leaving 12 bases unmatched. Germline assignment: CDR1 SGHDN and CDR2 FVKESK. This CDR3 has 16 residues. As DNA, the CDR3 is TGTGCCAGCAGCCAGAGGGACAGCCTGGGGAGGACTGAAGCTTTCTTT. It encodes CASSQRDSLGRTEAFF.

This clone was observed a handful of times. CDR3 residues: CSVGGWGSGQPQHF. The CDR3, as DNA: TGCAGCGTTGGGGGTTGGGGTAGCGGTCAGCCCCAGCATTTT. The rearrangement uses TRBV29-1 and TRBJ1-5; D gene unclear. The CDR3 is 14 amino acids. The germline V gene encodes CDR1 SQVTM and CDR2 ANQGSEA. V was pared by 4 bases and J by 6 bases, with 16 bases between.

This clone was detected only once. The rearrangement uses TRBV24-1 and TRBJ2-2; D is uncertain. The CDR3 covers 16 residues. Looked up from germline, CDR1 is KGHDR and CDR2 is SFDVKD. Trimming left V 0 bases short and J 1 base short, with 8 bases between. In DNA form, the CDR3 reads TGTGCCACCAGTGATTTGCTGGCAGAGAACACCGGGGAGCTGTTTTTT. Protein product: CATSDLLAENTGELFF.

The gene calls are TRBV7-9 and TRBJ2-1; TRBD2 agrees at 10 bases. With 6 bases clipped from V and 3 bases from J, the junction kept 5 bases outside the gene matches. The CDR3 consists of 15 residues. Germline V gene sequence: CDR1 SEHNR, CDR2 FQNEAQ (reference sequence). The chain's CDR3 is CASRSGGAVYNEQFF. The CDR3 DNA follows: TGTGCCAGCAGGAGCGGGGGGGCTGTCTACAATGAGCAGTTCTTC.

J is TRBJ2-1 and V is TRBV7-2; TRBD2 aligns across 7 bases. Germline V gene data show CDR1 as SGHTA and CDR2 as FQGNSA. With 4 bases clipped from V and 7 bases from J, the junction kept 13 bases outside the gene matches. CDR3 size: 16 residues. Written as DNA, the CDR3 is TGTGCCAGCAGCTCCAGACTAGGGGAGGGAGAAAATGAGCAGTTCTTC. This sequence encodes CASSSRLGEGENEQFF.